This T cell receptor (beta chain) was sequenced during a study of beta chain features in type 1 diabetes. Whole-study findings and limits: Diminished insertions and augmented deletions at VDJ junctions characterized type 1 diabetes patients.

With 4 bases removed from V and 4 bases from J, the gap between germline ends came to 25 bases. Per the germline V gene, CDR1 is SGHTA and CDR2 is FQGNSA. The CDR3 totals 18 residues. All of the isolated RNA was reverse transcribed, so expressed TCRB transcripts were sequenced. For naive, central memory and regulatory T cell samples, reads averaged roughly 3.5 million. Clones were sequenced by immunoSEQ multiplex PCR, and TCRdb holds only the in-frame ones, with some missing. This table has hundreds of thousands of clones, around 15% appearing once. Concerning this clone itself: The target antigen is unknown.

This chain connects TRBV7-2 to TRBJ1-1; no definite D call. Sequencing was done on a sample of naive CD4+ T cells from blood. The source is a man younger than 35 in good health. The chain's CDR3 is CASSSLFNPWRHPTEAFF. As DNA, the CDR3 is TGTGCCAGCAGCTCCCTTTTCAACCCGTGGCGTCACCCCACTGAAGCTTTCTTT.